This note documents a single T cell receptor beta chain sequence. Its antigen target is currently unknown. Base qualities are missing; no much larger clone stands one base away. The sample comes from a study of radiation and T cells in renal cell carcinoma (dated by TCRdb to 2019 to 2021). About the full investigation: Samples came from a clinical trial, in which primary renal cell carcinomas received 15 Gy stereotactic body radiation therapy followed by nephrectomy 4 weeks later. A total of 4,016,671 unique CDR3 nucleotide sequences, encoding some 2,700,000 unique CDR3 amino acid sequences, were found across all 53 samples. TCR beta sequencing covered 53 samples in total, comprising some 25 tumors and roughly 27 peripheral blood samples.

The sample's time point label is to be understood as: blood 2 weeks post-SBRT. According to the study, the label for this sample's treatment or condition signals: 15 Gy SBRT to primary tumor, nephrectomy 4 weeks later. Serial peripheral blood from radiation-treated patients was sampled at baseline, 2 weeks and 4 weeks after SBRT to track tumor-enriched clonotypes. All patients had renal cell carcinoma with clear cell pathology. Genomic DNA for TCR sequencing was prepared using the QIAamp DNA Blood Mini Kit (Qiagen). The analyses included only samples that passed all quality control checks. Reading from cysteine to phenylalanine, the CDR3 counts 11 amino acids. The kept DNA is CDR3 alone, 33 bases in frame from the first base. V sheds 8 bases and J sheds 4 bases, leaving 8 bases between their ends. CDR1 and CDR2 are drawn from the germline V gene: SNHLY, FYNNEI. Following the manufacturer's recommendations, the immunoSEQ kit was used to generate TCR beta libraries from genomic DNA. For library preparation, a first multiplex PCR was performed with proprietary primers, followed by a second PCR in which unique barcodes were added, and bead cleanups were performed after each round. A kit-provided positive control reaction and a negative control reaction were included in every sample batch. The final libraries underwent checking on an Agilent 4200 TapeStation D1000 ScreenTape, volumetric pooling, and quantification by qPCR. Sequencing was performed on an Illumina NextSeq500 using a MidOutput 150-cycle cartridge, with 156 Read1 cycles, 15 Index1 cycles, and the kit custom primers. The pooled library was loaded at 0.95 to 1 pM with roughly 20% PhiX control spiked in. The study's own analysis went as follows. Vendor-processed data were analyzed in R, and a clonotype was defined as all T cells sharing the same CDR3 nucleotide sequence. In the clone abundance analyses, frequencies in each sample were normalized to that sample's 10,000 most abundant clones. Public T cell clones, which averaged fewer than five per sample, were excluded before analysis. A difference in abundance of at least 32-fold between compartments was used to define tumor-enriched and baseline blood-enriched clonotypes. A beta-binomial differential abundance model was used to identify clonotypes that expanded or contracted between blood time points. Tumor-blood repertoire similarity was measured with the Baroni-Urbani and Buser coefficient, and groups were compared using two-tailed Wilcoxon tests in R. The source is immuneACCESS, and TCRdb retained only in-frame sequences with V and J called. Part of the clones is not carried over; for the studies checked, unresolved V genes explain less than half of this, and the remainder is unexplained. The V and J calls and clone size come from that table; D and trimming were worked out from the DNA. Here the sample has 70,000 to 100,000 clones; 80% to 90% occur a single time. The ten top clones hold about 23% of the sample.

Results and caveats for the whole study, not just this receptor: Because pretreatment tumor biopsies were not available, the baseline intratumoral presence of clonotypes could not be determined. Blood repertoire dynamics were not followed beyond 4 weeks after treatment. In blood, the top tumor clonotypes increased from baseline to 2 weeks after radiation and then shrank by 4 weeks, which suggests a temporary expansion of tumor-resident clones. With a single-armed trial design, the study had no way to address how radiation dose or scheduling affects the TCR repertoire.

The chain employs TRBV2 and TRBJ1-2, and the D gene may be TRBD1, 5 bases matching. This clonotype originated in a woman between 45 and 65 years old with renal cell carcinoma. The sequences come from blood, collected from a patient whose treatment included radiotherapy and nephrectomy. The CDR3 in this case is CASQDSYGYTF. The nucleotide sequence reads as follows: TGTGCCAGCCAAGACAGCTATGGCTACACCTTC.